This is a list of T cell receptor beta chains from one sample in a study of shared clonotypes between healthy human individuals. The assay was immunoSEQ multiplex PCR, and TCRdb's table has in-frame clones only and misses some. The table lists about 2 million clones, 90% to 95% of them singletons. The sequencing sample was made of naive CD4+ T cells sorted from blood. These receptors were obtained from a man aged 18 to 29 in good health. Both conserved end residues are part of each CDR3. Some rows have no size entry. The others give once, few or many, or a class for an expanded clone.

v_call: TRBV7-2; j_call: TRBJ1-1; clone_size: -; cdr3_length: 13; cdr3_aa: CASNVLMSGEAFF
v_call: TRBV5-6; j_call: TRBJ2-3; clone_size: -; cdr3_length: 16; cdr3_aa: CASSLDSRDNTDTQYF
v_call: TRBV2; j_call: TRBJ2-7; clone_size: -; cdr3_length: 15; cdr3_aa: CASSGMTGGSYEQYF
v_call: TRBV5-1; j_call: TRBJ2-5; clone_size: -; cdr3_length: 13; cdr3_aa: CASRASGRETQYF
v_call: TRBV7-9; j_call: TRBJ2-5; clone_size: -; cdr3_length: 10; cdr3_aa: CASGGETQYF
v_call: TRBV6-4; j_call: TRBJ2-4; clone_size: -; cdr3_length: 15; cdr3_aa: CASSEVWIQKNIQYF
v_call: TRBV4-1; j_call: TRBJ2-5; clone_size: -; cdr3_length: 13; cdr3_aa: CASSLGLEETQYF
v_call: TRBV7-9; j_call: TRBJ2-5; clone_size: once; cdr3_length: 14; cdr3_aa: CASSPSSRGETQYF
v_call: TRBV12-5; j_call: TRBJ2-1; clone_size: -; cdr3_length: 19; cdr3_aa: CASGLDLSLAAPSYNEQFF
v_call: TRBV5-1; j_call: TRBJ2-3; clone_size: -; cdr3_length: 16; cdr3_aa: CASSLGLADSTDTQYF
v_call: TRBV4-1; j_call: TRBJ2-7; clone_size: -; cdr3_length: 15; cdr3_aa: CASSPPLARFYEQYF
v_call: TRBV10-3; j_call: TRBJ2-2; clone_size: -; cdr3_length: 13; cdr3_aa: CAINRGTGGELFF
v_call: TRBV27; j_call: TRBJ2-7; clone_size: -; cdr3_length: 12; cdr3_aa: CASRDFGYEQYF
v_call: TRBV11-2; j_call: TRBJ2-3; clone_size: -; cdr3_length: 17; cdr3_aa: CASSLGGSSGNTDTQYF
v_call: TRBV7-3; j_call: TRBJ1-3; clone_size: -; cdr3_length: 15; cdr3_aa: CASSLRLGVGNTIYF
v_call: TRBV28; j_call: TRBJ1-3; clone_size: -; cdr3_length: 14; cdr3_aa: CAGSLGTRRNTIYF
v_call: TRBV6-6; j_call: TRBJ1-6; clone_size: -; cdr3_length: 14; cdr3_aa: CASSLTGENSPLHF
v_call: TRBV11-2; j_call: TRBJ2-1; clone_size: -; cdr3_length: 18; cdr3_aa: CASSISLLTSGGPNEQFF
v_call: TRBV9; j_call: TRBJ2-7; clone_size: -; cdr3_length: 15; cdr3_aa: CASSVDPQGLGEQYF
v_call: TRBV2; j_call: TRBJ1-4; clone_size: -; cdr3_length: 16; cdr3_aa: CASSGTGVKEHEKLFF
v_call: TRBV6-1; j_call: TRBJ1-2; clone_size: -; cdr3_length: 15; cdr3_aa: CASSRESGGNYGYTF
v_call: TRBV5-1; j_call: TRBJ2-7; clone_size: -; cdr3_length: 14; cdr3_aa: CASSQSDSSYEQYF
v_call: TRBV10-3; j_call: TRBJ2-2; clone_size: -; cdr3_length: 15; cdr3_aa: CAIGSDILNTGELFF
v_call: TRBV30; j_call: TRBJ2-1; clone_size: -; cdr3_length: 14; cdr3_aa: CACPGWGSRNEQFF
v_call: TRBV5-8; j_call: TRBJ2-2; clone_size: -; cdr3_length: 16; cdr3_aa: CASSLAERSSTGELFF
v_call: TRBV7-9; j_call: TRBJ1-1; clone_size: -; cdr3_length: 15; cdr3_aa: CASSLRRAQSTEAFF
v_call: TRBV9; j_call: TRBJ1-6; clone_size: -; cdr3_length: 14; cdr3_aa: CASSVRPENSPLHF
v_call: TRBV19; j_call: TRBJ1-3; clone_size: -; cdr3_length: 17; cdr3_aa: CASSPSGTGASGNTIYF
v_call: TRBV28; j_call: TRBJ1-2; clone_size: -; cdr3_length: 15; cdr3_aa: CASSVPGQGFYGYTF
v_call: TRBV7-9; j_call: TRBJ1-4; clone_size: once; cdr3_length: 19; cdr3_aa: CASSLGLLMNPATNEKLFF
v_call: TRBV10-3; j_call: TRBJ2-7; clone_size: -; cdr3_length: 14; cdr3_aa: CAISETAGVLEQYF
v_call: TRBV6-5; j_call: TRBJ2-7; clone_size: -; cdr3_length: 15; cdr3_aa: CASSSLAGGSYEQYF
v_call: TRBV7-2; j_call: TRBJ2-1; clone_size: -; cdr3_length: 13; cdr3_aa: CASSLDYGGEQFF
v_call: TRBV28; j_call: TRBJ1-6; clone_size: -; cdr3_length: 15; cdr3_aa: CASSFRDRVNSPLHF
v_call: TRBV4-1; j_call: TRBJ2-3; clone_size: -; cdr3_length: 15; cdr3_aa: CASSYTSGGADTQYF
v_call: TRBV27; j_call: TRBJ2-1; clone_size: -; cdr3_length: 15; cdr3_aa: CASTRITSGYNEQFF
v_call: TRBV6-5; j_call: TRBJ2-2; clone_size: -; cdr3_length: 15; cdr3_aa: CASSLSGPVTGELFF
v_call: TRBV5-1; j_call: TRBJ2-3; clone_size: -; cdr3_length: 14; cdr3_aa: CASSLFQYTDTQYF
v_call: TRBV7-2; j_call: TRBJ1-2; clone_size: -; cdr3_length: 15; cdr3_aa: CASSLVGQGDYGYTF
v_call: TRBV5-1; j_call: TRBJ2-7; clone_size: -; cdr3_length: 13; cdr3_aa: CASSLDGYYEQYF
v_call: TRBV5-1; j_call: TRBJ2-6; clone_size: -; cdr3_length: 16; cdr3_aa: CASSLVLVTGANVLTF
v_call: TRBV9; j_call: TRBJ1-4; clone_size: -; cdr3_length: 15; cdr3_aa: CASSVDGVANEKLFF
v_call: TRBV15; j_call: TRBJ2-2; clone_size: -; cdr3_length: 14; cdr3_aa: CATSRDINTGELFF
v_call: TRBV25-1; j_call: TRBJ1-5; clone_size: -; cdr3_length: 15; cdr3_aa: CASSGHGEINQPQHF
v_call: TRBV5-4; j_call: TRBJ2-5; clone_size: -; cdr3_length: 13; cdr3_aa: CASSSGLGETQYF
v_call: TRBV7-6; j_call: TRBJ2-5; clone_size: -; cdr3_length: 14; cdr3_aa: CASSGQRDMETQYF
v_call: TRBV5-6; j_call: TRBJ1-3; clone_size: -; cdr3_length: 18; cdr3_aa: CASSPFRTASHSGNTIYF
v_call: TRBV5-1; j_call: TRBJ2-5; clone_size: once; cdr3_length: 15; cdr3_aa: CASSPGTSGRETQYF
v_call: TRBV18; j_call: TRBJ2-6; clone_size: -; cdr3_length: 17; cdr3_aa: CASSRKIDRAGANVLTF
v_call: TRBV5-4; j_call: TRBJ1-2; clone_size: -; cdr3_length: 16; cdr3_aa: CASSLVGQTTNYGYTF
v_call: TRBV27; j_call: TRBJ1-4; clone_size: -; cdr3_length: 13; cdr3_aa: CASSLNRQSKLFF
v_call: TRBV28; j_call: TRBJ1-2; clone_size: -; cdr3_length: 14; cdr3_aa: CASRPIGTGYGYTF
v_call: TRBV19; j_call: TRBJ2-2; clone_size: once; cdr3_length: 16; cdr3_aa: CASKGTGGVLTGELFF
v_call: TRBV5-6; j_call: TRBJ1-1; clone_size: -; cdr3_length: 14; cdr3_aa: CASRHGTPNTEAFF